Reported below is one T cell receptor (beta chain). A clone one base away is much larger, so this may be a read error. A library of TCRbeta sequences, prepared with unique molecular identifiers, was generated. TCRdb re-called the PCR reads with MiXCR, one entry per CDR3 protein. The table has hundreds of thousands of distinct CDR3 sequences, 12% seen once. This record belongs to a study of T-cell reconstitution after alpha-beta-depleted transplantation in children. The CDR3 is 13 residues long. CDR1 is SGHKS and CDR2 is YYEKEE in the germline V gene (reference sequence). This chain joins TRBV5-5 and TRBJ2-7; D possibly corresponds to TRBD1 (5 bases). The sequence came from a human donor who donated a stem cell graft to a child with acute lymphoblastic leukemia. The sample was PBMCs from the stem cell graft donor, taken from the stem cell graft. CDR3 nucleotide sequence: TGTGCCAGCAGCTTTCAGGGCTCCTACCAGCAGTACTTC. Protein product: CASSFQGSYQQYF. Full variable domain (remainder filled in from reference TRBV5-5 and TRBJ2-7): DAGVTQSPTHLIKTRGQQVTLRCSPISGHKSVSWYQQVLGQGPQFIFQYYEKEERGRGNFPDRFSARQFPNYSSELNVNALLLGDSALYLCASSFQGSYQQYFGPGTRLTVT.